This TCR beta chain is from a study of T cell changes during pregnancy in multiple sclerosis. The data were produced by immunoSEQ multiplex PCR, yet TCRdb's version contains in-frame clones alone and is incomplete. The table lists tens of thousands of clones, around nine tenths of them singletons, with around 0.29% in the top ten. CDR1 is LNHDA and CDR2 is SQIVND in the germline V gene (reference sequence). J lost 7 bases, V lost 5 bases, and 7 bases had no gene match. The CDR3 has 14 amino acids. The sequences come from CD4+ T cells from peripheral blood mononuclear cells, collected in the second trimester of pregnancy. This TCR was sampled from a female donor with multiple sclerosis, enrolled in a pregnancy study. V is TRBV19 and J is TRBJ2-5; 10 nucleotides match TRBD1. The CDR3 coding sequence is TGTGCCAGTAGTCCTGGGACAGGGGCCGCGACCCAGTACTTC. Its protein is CASSPGTGAATQYF.